A single sample gave rise to the 23 T cell receptor beta chains below, sequenced in a study of molecular identifiers for immune sequencing clone quantification listed by TCRdb under 2018. The method behind the library was PCR. Sequencing relied on a NextSeq 500. TCRdb reanalyzed the raw reads on its own, using fastp at Q25 for trimming and MiXCR for clone calling, and kept in-frame beta chains. Each record represents a unique CDR3 protein, reported with the most common genes and DNA among its rows. The sample table records 80,000 to 100,000 distinct CDR3 sequences; 20% to 25% of these occur just once. Together, the top ten hold 0.94% of the sample. Sample: naive CD8+ T cells from blood, with Jurkat cell RNA spiked in. The cell subset or site label, as the study defines it: FACS-sorted CD8+CD4-CCR7+CD45RA+ naive T cells. The receptor source for this set is a human donor in good health. Some libraries in this study had Jurkat cell RNA spiked in.

This clonotype was seen repeatedly, ten times or more. The V call is TRBV7-6, the J call TRBJ2-3, with a possible D match to TRBD2 (5 bases). The CDR3 is 15 amino acids. Germline-derived CDR1 and CDR2 are SGHVS and FNYEAQ. The V gene lost 5 bases and the J gene lost 3 bases, with 15 bases spanning the gap. CDR3 amino acids: CASSPLGVITDTQYF. In DNA form, the CDR3 reads TGTGCCAGCAGCCCCCTCGGGGTTATAACAGATACGCAGTATTTT.

The sample holds many counts of this clonotype. The chain combines TRBV4-2 with TRBJ2-7; TRBD1 matches at 9 bases. The germline V gene encodes CDR1 LGHNA and CDR2 YNFKEQ. V lost 4 bases, J lost 2 bases, and 9 bases stayed unmatched. The CDR3 is 16 residues long. The CDR3 sequence: CASSPSDRGLTYEQYF. As DNA, the CDR3 is TGTGCCAGCAGCCCGTCGGACAGGGGTCTCACCTACGAGCAGTACTTC.

The gene calls are TRBV6-5 and TRBJ2-3; D ambiguous. CDR1 and CDR2 (germline): MNHEY, SVGAGI. The CDR3 has 17 amino acids. The ends were cut back, 6 bases at V and 4 bases at J, with 23 bases in the middle. The CDR3 reads CASSTLPAVASADTQYF. The CDR3 nucleotides read TGTGCCAGCAGCACGCTCCCGGCGGTCGCGAGCGCAGATACGCAGTATTTT.

As for this clonotype: Being one base from a much bigger clone, this may be a read error. J is TRBJ2-7 and V is TRBV11-1; weak D call: TRBD1 (6 bases). The germline gives CDR1 SGHAT, CDR2 FQDESV (reference sequence). CDR3 length: 13 amino acids. The V end was cut by 5 bases, the J end by 3 bases, with 11 bases between. This CDR3 reads CASSPSQGYEQYF. CDR3 DNA: TGTGCCAGCAGCCCGTCACAGGGCTACGAGCAGTACTTC.

This clonotype was seen at least ten times. The chain uses TRBV23-1 and TRBJ2-4; 10 positions match TRBD1. TRBV23-1 is noted as an ORF with a role that remains uncertain. The J segment lost 8 bases and the V segment lost 4 bases, leaving 11 bases of the junction unmatched. This CDR3 comprises 16 residues. The CDR3 nucleotides read TGCGCCAGCAGTCGGGGATGGACAGGGGGTATGGACATTCAGTACTTC. The encoded protein is CASSRGWTGGMDIQYF.

This clonotype has just a few counts. The rearrangement links TRBV5-6 to TRBJ2-7; D remains unclear. CDR1 and CDR2 from the germline V gene are SGHDT and YYEEEE. This CDR3 comprises 15 residues. V was trimmed by 3 bases and J by 4 bases, leaving 17 bases between them. The CDR3 nucleotides read TGTGCCAGCAGCTCACTTCTTTTGGGTGTATACGAGCAGTACTTC. Residues: CASSSLLLGVYEQYF.

This clonotype was counted many times. V usage is TRBV28 and J usage is TRBJ2-3; D unclear. The CDR3 has 12 residues. V lost 4 bases and J 6 bases, leaving 8 bases between the germline ends. Germline V gives CDR1 MDHEN, CDR2 SYDVKM. The CDR3 DNA follows: TGTGCCAGCAGTTCGATCGGGGATACGCAGTATTTT. Translation gives CASSSIGDTQYF.

This clonotype was seen only a few times. The CDR3 end shows no conserved phenylalanine or tryptophan, and so a read error is likely. This chain connects TRBV7-9 to TRBJ2-2, with D possibly being TRBD1 (5 bases). V shed 4 bases and J shed 4 bases, with 22 bases lying between them. The CDR3 sequence is 18 residues long. Per germline, CDR1 SEHNR and CDR2 FQNEAQ (reference sequence). CDR3 sequence: CASSSSWGSKIGTGELFS. DNA of the CDR3: TGTGCCAGCAGCTCCTCCTGGGGCTCTAAAATCGGCACCGGGGAGCTGTTTTCT.

As regards this clonotype: An end of the junction does not agree with germline; a read error may underlie this. The rearrangement uses TRBV7-2 and TRBJ2-7; either TRBD1 or TRBD2 may fit D (5 bases each). The V gene's germline CDR1 is SGHTA and CDR2 FQGNSA. The CDR3 length is 13 residues. The CDR3 here is CASSLGGEYEPSF. The CDR3 region has the DNA TGTGCCAGCAGCTTAGGAGGGGAGTACGAGCCGTCCTTC.

This clonotype was recorded a few times. V and J are TRBV27 and TRBJ2-1; D assignment may be TRBD1 or TRBD2 (5 bases each). The CDR3 totals 15 residues. The germline V gene encodes CDR1 MNHEY and CDR2 SMNVEV (reference sequence). The V end was cut by 6 bases, the J end by 8 bases, with 20 bases between. CDR3: CASSFTRSRGHEQFF. The CDR3 bases are TGTGCCAGCAGCTTCACTAGAAGTAGGGGTCATGAGCAGTTCTTC.

This clonotype has a count of ten or more. The gene calls are TRBV20-1 and TRBJ2-7; no clear D gene. CDR1 is DFQATT, CDR2 SNEGSKA, per germline (reference sequence). V was shortened by 6 bases and J by 3 bases, with 9 bases between the two germline ends. The CDR3 totals 11 residues. Written as DNA, the CDR3 is TGCAGTGCCCCGGCCCACTACGAGCAGTACTTC. Its protein is CSAPAHYEQYF.

CDR3 sequence: CASSLPRYNEQFF. CDR3 sequence (DNA): TGTGCCAGCAGTTTACCCCGCTACAATGAGCAGTTCTTC. The chain links TRBV28 to TRBJ2-1; D remains unclear. Trimming stripped 2 bases from V and 3 bases from J, with 5 bases between. This CDR3 has 13 amino acids. The germline V gene encodes CDR1 MDHEN and CDR2 SYDVKM.

This clonotype has a single count. At one boundary the junction diverges from the germline segment, which might be a read error. This chain connects TRBV4-1 to TRBJ2-1, with D possibly called TRBD1 or TRBD2 (5 bases each). The CDR3 is 16 amino acids. Germline V gene sequence: CDR1 MGHRA, CDR2 YSYEKL. The CDR3 region is CASSSSRGRVGNEEFF. CDR3 DNA: TGCGCCAGCAGCTCCAGCCGGGGCAGGGTAGGGAATGAGGAGTTCTTC.

To note about this clonotype: A much larger clone is a single base away; this may be a read error. The chain uses TRBV27 and TRBJ1-1, with D possibly matching TRBD1 (6 bases). The CDR3 length is 14 residues. The germline V gene encodes CDR1 MNHEY and CDR2 SMNVEV (reference sequence). V was cut by 6 bases and J by 6 bases, with 17 bases left in between. The CDR3, as DNA: TGTGCCAGCAGCCCAAGAGGGGGGTACGCTGAAGCTTTCTTT. Translation: CASSPRGGYAEAFF.

This clonotype was observed a handful of times. A read error may explain this, as a much larger clone is one base away. The rearrangement joins TRBV12-5 to TRBJ2-2, with D unresolved. The V and J ends lost 1 base and 6 bases respectively, with 18 bases between them. In germline, CDR1 is LGHNT, CDR2 FRNRAP. This CDR3 region has 17 residues. The CDR3 sequence: CASGLGAWQTVSGELFF. DNA of the CDR3: TGTGCTAGTGGTTTGGGGGCTTGGCAGACGGTCTCCGGGGAGCTGTTTTTT.

This clonotype was detected ten times or more. The V and J genes are TRBV19 and TRBJ1-2; D is possibly TRBD1 (5 bases). CDR3 length: 14 residues. Trimming took 5 bases from V and 4 from J, leaving 14 bases between them. Germline V lookup: CDR1 LNHDA, CDR2 SQIVND (reference sequence). The CDR3 loop is CASSDSKRVYGYTF. The CDR3 region has the DNA TGTGCCAGTAGTGACAGTAAAAGAGTCTATGGCTACACCTTC.

This clonotype was picked up many times. This rearrangement joins TRBV7-9 to TRBJ2-5, with a tentative D call TRBD2 (5 bases). Trimming cost V 5 bases and J 1 base, with 11 bases left between them. This CDR3 region has 14 residues. The germline CDR1 and CDR2 sequences are SEHNR and FQNEAQ (reference sequence). The CDR3 is CASSTEGTQETQYF. The CDR3 DNA sequence: TGTGCCAGCAGCACCGAGGGCACCCAAGAGACCCAGTACTTC.

About this clonotype: A much larger clone differs from this one at a single base, so this may be a read error. The genes are TRBV5-6 and TRBJ1-2; no clear D gene. Germline V gene sequence: CDR1 SGHDT, CDR2 YYEEEE. V was clipped by 0 bases and J by 6 bases, with 9 bases between them. The CDR3 sequence is 13 residues long. In nucleotides, the CDR3 is TGTGCCAGCAGCTTGGTTCTCGGGAATGGCTACACCTTC. Amino acid sequence: CASSLVLGNGYTF.

In its sample, this clonotype was seen many times. V and J are TRBV27 and TRBJ1-5, with TRBD1 matching over 9 bases. The junction had 7 bases not matched to a gene; V was cut back by 5 bases and J by 2 bases. The CDR3 spans 16 residues. Germline CDR1 and CDR2: MNHEY and SMNVEV (reference sequence). In DNA, the CDR3 is TGTGCCAGCAGTCCACAGGGGGCCTTCGGCAATCAGCCCCAGCATTTT. It specifies CASSPQGAFGNQPQHF.

This clonotype was counted ten times or more. The chain has TRBV7-2 and TRBJ2-3; unclear D gene. The CDR3 consists of 13 residues. Germline V gives CDR1 SGHTA, CDR2 FQGNSA. V lost 5 bases, J lost 5 bases, and 11 bases lay in between. CDR3 amino acids: CASSIWARDTQYF. The CDR3 nucleotides are TGTGCCAGCAGCATATGGGCCCGAGATACGCAGTATTTT.

This clonotype was counted between two and nine times. Possible read error: a much larger clone is one base away. V is TRBV11-2 and J is TRBJ2-5, with D hard to call. Germline CDR1 is SGHAT and CDR2 is FQNNGV. The CDR3 is 13 residues long. The CDR3: CVSSLVQQETQYF. DNA of the CDR3: TGTGTCAGCAGCTTAGTACAGCAAGAGACCCAGTACTTC.

This chain uses TRBV4-3 with TRBJ1-1, with D possibly matching TRBD1 (5 bases). The CDR3 covers 14 residues. Trimming removed 0 bases from V and 11 bases from J, with 16 bases in between. Germline loops: CDR1 LGHNA, CDR2 YSLEER. This CDR3 reads CASSQDSMGVRAFF. The CDR3 DNA reads TGCGCCAGCAGCCAAGATTCAATGGGGGTTAGGGCTTTCTTT.

This clonotype was recorded at least ten times. The chain recombines TRBV12-3 or TRBV12-4 with TRBJ2-1, with D perhaps given as TRBD1 or TRBD2 (6 bases each). The CDR3 spans 15 residues. With 3 bases removed from V and 7 bases from J, the gap between germline ends came to 16 bases. CDR3 coding DNA: TGTGCCAGCAGTTTGTTTTCCGGGGGCGGGAATGAGCAGTTCTTC. Translating it yields CASSLFSGGGNEQFF.